Listed here are 24 T cell receptor beta chains from one sample, sequenced in a study of blood T cell repertoires in COVID-19. Only in-frame clones appear in the TCRdb table, and some are missing; sequencing was by immunoSEQ multiplex PCR. The sample has under 150,000 clones, around 82% seen once. The specimen was peripheral blood. The receptors stem from a woman aged 55-69 years with acute or convalescent COVID-19.

This clone was counted only a few times. This chain connects TRBV3-1 (or the pseudogene TRBV3-2) to TRBJ2-7; 8 positions agree with TRBD1. V shed 4 bases and J 5 bases; nucleotides not matched to a gene: 7. CDR1 and CDR2 (germline): LGHDT, YNNKEL (reference sequence). The CDR3 runs to 14 residues. Here the CDR3 reads CASSRTGQGDEQYF. As DNA, the CDR3 is TGTGCCAGCAGCCGGACAGGGCAAGGGGACGAGCAGTACTTC.

The chain's CDR3 is CASSPRGLSGVNTGELFF. CDR3 coding DNA: TGTGCCAGCAGCCCGAGAGGACTTAGCGGAGTGAACACCGGGGAGCTGTTTTTT. The rearrangement uses TRBV28 and TRBJ2-2; D may be TRBD2 (6 bases). V lost 6 bases and J 1 base, leaving 21 bases between the germline ends. The germline V gene has CDR1 MDHEN and CDR2 SYDVKM. CDR3 size: 18 residues.

J is TRBJ2-5 and V is TRBV6-6, with D perhaps TRBD2 (7 bases). This CDR3 contains 12 residues. From germline, CDR1 is MNHNY and CDR2 SVGAGI (reference sequence). V dropped 6 bases and J dropped 4 bases, with 9 bases sitting between them. DNA of the CDR3: TGTGCCAGCAGAGGGGGGGGAGAGACCCAGTACTTC. Translated, it gives CASRGGGETQYF.

The chain recombines TRBV5-4 with TRBJ2-5; 9 bases align to TRBD1. CDR1 and CDR2 (germline): SGHNT, YYREEE (reference sequence). J gave up 0 bases and V 4 bases, and 4 bases lay outside the gene matches. This CDR3 has 15 residues. The DNA of the CDR3 is TGTGCCAGCAGCCAGGACAGGGGCAACCAAGAGACCCAGTACTTC. It specifies CASSQDRGNQETQYF.

This clone appeared a few times. CDR3 sequence: CASTRTGLNTEAFF. The CDR3 DNA reads as TGTGCCAGCACCCGGACAGGATTGAACACTGAAGCTTTCTTT. The chain recombines TRBV6-4 with TRBJ1-1; 7 bases agree with TRBD1. The CDR3 runs to 14 residues. J was trimmed by 0 bases and V by 7 bases; bases with no gene match: 5. Germline V CDR1 and CDR2: MRHNA, SNTAGT.

The gene calls are TRBV28 and TRBJ2-7; D is possibly TRBD1 (6 bases). Deletions cut 5 bases from V and 5 bases from J, with 13 bases between. Looked up from germline, CDR1 is MDHEN and CDR2 is SYDVKM. The CDR3 sequence is 13 residues long. CDR3 bases: TGTGCCAGCAGTCCCCAGGGGTTGAACGAGCAGTACTTC. Protein product: CASSPQGLNEQYF.

The J gene is TRBJ2-7, the V gene TRBV5-1, with 9 bases matching TRBD2. With 4 bases clipped from V and 6 bases from J, the junction kept 11 bases outside the gene matches. CDR3 length: 15 residues. CDR1 SGHRS and CDR2 YFSETQ come from the germline V gene. The CDR3 bases are TGCGCCAGCAGCCCAGTCCCGGGACTAGCCTCCGAGCAGTACTTC. Translating it yields CASSPVPGLASEQYF.

The chain joins TRBV11-3 to TRBJ1-1; D possibly corresponds to TRBD1 (5 bases). The CDR3 is 13 residues long. Per the germline V gene, CDR1 is SGHNT and CDR2 is YENEEA. Trimming pared 1 base from V and 5 bases from J, leaving 8 bases between. CDR3 in DNA: TGTGCCAGCAGCTTAGCTGGGGGGACTGAAGCTTTCTTT. This translates into CASSLAGGTEAFF. Full variable domain (missing parts from reference TRBV11-3 and TRBJ1-1): EAGVVQSPRYKIIEKKQPVAFWCNPISGHNTLYWYLQNLGQGPELLIRYENEEAVDDSQLPKDRFSAERLKGVDSTLKIQPAELGDSAVYLCASSLAGGTEAFFGQGTRLTVV.

The V call is TRBV28, the J call TRBJ1-1; 8 bases align to TRBD1. This CDR3 has 13 residues. Germline CDR1 is MDHEN and CDR2 is SYDVKM. Losses at the gene ends were 3 bases for V and 11 bases for J; bases not matched to a gene: 8. In DNA, the CDR3 is TGTGCCAGCAGTTTTTCGGACAGGGAGAAGGCTTTCTTT. Translating gives CASSFSDREKAFF.

The rearrangement joins TRBV4-3 to TRBJ1-2; the D is unclear. V was cut by 0 bases and J by 3 bases, with 5 bases left in between. CDR1 is LGHNA and CDR2 is YSLEER in the germline V gene. The CDR3 runs 13 residues. For the CDR3, the DNA is TGCGCCAGCAGCCAAGACCAGGACTATGGCTACACCTTC. Protein: CASSQDQDYGYTF.

This sequence joins TRBV27 and TRBJ1-2; a possible D gene is TRBD1 (6 bases). This CDR3 spans 14 amino acids. Germline V CDR1 and CDR2: MNHEY, SMNVEV (reference sequence). Trimming removed 6 bases at V and 7 bases at J, with 18 bases between. The CDR3 region has the DNA TGTGCCAGCAGGAAAGGGGGAGTAGTTAGTGGCTACACCTTC. Translating it yields CASRKGGVVSGYTF.

The chain recombines TRBV28 with TRBJ1-3; 8 bases agree with TRBD1. CDR1 is MDHEN and CDR2 is SYDVKM in the germline V gene. With V trimmed by 5 bases and J by 2 bases, 17 bases remained unmatched. The CDR3 contains 19 residues. CDR3 DNA sequence: TGTGCCAGCAGTGGGCGAACCGGCAGGGGGCGCAGGACTGGAAACACCATATATTTT. Its translation: CASSGRTGRGRRTGNTIYF.

The chain uses TRBV4-1 and TRBJ2-3, with 12 bases matching TRBD2. Germline V CDR1 and CDR2: MGHRA, YSYEKL. The CDR3 is 17 amino acids. Trimming at V came to 3 bases and at J to 6 bases, leaving 10 bases not matched to a gene. The CDR3 bases are TGCGCCAGCAGCCAGGGACCGACGCTAGCGGGAGGGGATACGCAGTATTTT. Its translation is CASSQGPTLAGGDTQYF.

The chain links TRBV15 to TRBJ1-3, with TRBD1 matching over 10 bases. The CDR3 is 15 residues long. Germline CDR1 is LNHNV and CDR2 is YYDKDF (reference sequence). The V gene end was trimmed by 5 bases and the J gene end by 4 bases; junction bases not matched to a gene: 5. The DNA for the CDR3 is TGTGCCACCAGCTGGGACAGGGGCGTCGGAAACACCATATATTTT. This codes for CATSWDRGVGNTIYF.

The CDR3 DNA is TGTGCCAGCAGATCCCGCGGGGTAATGAACACTGAAGCTTTCTTT. Protein product: CASRSRGVMNTEAFF. The V gene is TRBV28, the J gene TRBJ1-1; the D is unclear. The CDR3 contains 15 residues. The V end was cut by 6 bases, the J end by 0 bases, with 14 bases between. The germline gives CDR1 MDHEN, CDR2 SYDVKM.

This chain uses TRBV14 with TRBJ2-7; 8 bases agree with TRBD1. The CDR3 covers 16 residues. Germline V gene data show CDR1 as SGHDN and CDR2 as FVKESK. V lost 3 bases to trimming and J lost 5 bases; unmatched junction nucleotides: 12. CDR3 coding DNA: TGTGCCAGCAGCCACCCAGCGTGGACAGGGATCCACGAGCAGTACTTC. Translation gives CASSHPAWTGIHEQYF.

V usage is TRBV28 and J usage is TRBJ2-7, with 11 bases lining up with TRBD2. V dropped 6 bases and J dropped 5; count of bases not matched to a gene: 12. From germline, CDR1 is MDHEN and CDR2 SYDVKM. The CDR3 consists of 16 residues. DNA of the CDR3: TGTGCCAGCAGGGGCGCGACCGGGACTAGCGGAAACGAGCAGTACTTC. This sequence encodes CASRGATGTSGNEQYF. Based on the CDR3 plus reference TRBV28 and TRBJ2-7, the full variable domain is DVKVTQSSRYLVKRTGEKVFLECVQDMDHENMFWYRQDPGLGLRLIYFSYDVKMKEKGDIPEGYSVSREKKERFSLILESASTNQTSMYLCASRGATGTSGNEQYFGPGTRLTVT.

CDR3 amino acids: CASSPGLGFEQFF. In DNA, the CDR3 is TGTGCCAGCTCACCAGGGCTTGGGTTCGAGCAGTTCTTC. The chain combines TRBV18 with TRBJ2-1; D not resolved. Germline V CDR1 and CDR2: KGHSH, LQKENI. V lost 2 bases and J lost 10, with 12 bases in between. This CDR3 contains 13 residues.

This sequence joins TRBV27 and TRBJ1-1; D unclear. From germline, CDR1 is MNHEY and CDR2 SMNVEV (reference sequence). V lost 3 bases and J 2 bases, leaving 10 bases between the germline ends. The CDR3 loop spans 14 amino acids. The DNA of the CDR3 is TGTGCCAGCAGTTTCGGACTGAGCAACACTGAAGCTTTCTTT. Amino acid sequence: CASSFGLSNTEAFF.

This clone is a singleton in its sample. The rearrangement uses TRBV9 and TRBJ2-5; D is perhaps TRBD2 (5 bases). Trimming pared 2 bases from V and 4 bases from J, leaving 9 bases between. This CDR3 is 13 amino acids long. Germline V gene sequence: CDR1 SGDLS, CDR2 YYNGEE. CDR3 sequence (DNA): TGTGCCAGCAGCGTGGAAGCGGCAGAGACCCAGTACTTC. Its protein is CASSVEAAETQYF.

As DNA, the CDR3 is TGTGCCAGCAGTGGCTTAGCGGGAGGGCCTTACAATGAGCAGTTCTTC. Amino acid sequence: CASSGLAGGPYNEQFF. The V and J genes are TRBV2 and TRBJ2-1; 11 bases align to TRBD2. V lost 4 bases to trimming and J lost 4 bases; unmatched junction nucleotides: 6. The CDR3 is made up of 16 amino acids. CDR1 is SNHLY and CDR2 is FYNNEI in the germline V gene.

J is TRBJ1-2 and V is TRBV28; tentative D call: TRBD1 (6 bases). V lost 2 bases and J 0 bases, leaving 13 bases between the germline ends. The CDR3 is made up of 16 amino acids. Per germline, CDR1 MDHEN and CDR2 SYDVKM. The CDR3 loop is CASSLTGGASNYGYTF. CDR3 DNA sequence: TGTGCCAGCAGTTTAACCGGGGGGGCCTCTAACTATGGCTACACCTTC.

The rearrangement links TRBV13 to TRBJ1-2; D unresolved. The CDR3 extends over 12 amino acids. The germline V gene has CDR1 PRHDT and CDR2 FYEKMQ (reference sequence). Deletions cut 1 base from V and 6 bases from J, with 6 bases between. The CDR3 DNA reads TGTGCCAGCAGCTTAGAAGCCAATGGCTACACCTTC. Its translation: CASSLEANGYTF. The full variable domain, completed using reference TRBV13 and TRBJ1-2, is AAGVIQSPRHLIKEKRETATLKCYPIPRHDTVYWYQQGPGQDPQFLISFYEKMQSDKGSIPDRFSAQQFSDYHSELNMSSLELGDSALYFCASSLEANGYTFGSGTRLTVV.

The chain uses TRBV28 and TRBJ1-4, with unresolved D. The CDR3 covers 12 residues. Trimming took off 5 bases at V and 8 bases at J, with 9 bases between the two ends. CDR1 and CDR2 from the germline V gene are MDHEN and SYDVKM. CDR3 DNA sequence: TGTGCCAGCAGTGCCGCACGGGAAAAACTGTTTTTT. This encodes CASSAAREKLFF.